These T cell receptor beta chains were read from a single sample in a study of blood T cell repertoires in COVID-19. Repertoires were generated with immunoSEQ multiplex PCR, while TCRdb's copy carries only in-frame clones and drops some. The sample lists approximately 70,000 clones, about 88% occurring once. Sequencing used peripheral blood. The source is a human donor in a cohort sampled during active COVID-19. The CDR3 runs from the conserved cysteine through the conserved F or W. Each record gives: D gene, V gene, J gene, clone size, CDR3 DNA, CDR3 protein. A D gene is named only where the DNA matches it firmly. Expanded clones are given a class, and other clones once, few, many or no size at all.

d_call: .; v_call: TRBV7-9; j_call: TRBJ2-7; clone_size: .; cdr3_nt: TGTGCCAGCAGCCCTACAGGGATCCCCTACGAGCAGTACTTC; cdr3_aa: CASSPTGIPYEQYF
d_call: TRBD1; v_call: TRBV24-1; j_call: TRBJ2-1; clone_size: once; cdr3_nt: TGTGCCACCAAGGGGGCCGGTGAGCAGTTCTTC; cdr3_aa: CATKGAGEQFF
d_call: .; v_call: TRBV5-1; j_call: TRBJ1-6; clone_size: .; cdr3_nt: TGCGCCAGCAGCTTGACAGGGCCGTTAAATTCACCCCTCCACTTT; cdr3_aa: CASSLTGPLNSPLHF
d_call: TRBD2; v_call: TRBV6-1; j_call: TRBJ2-1; clone_size: .; cdr3_nt: TGTGCCAGCAGTGATGGATCGGGAGGGTACAATGAGCAGTTCTTC; cdr3_aa: CASSDGSGGYNEQFF
d_call: .; v_call: TRBV30; j_call: TRBJ1-2; clone_size: .; cdr3_nt: TGTGCCTGGAGTGTGGCAGGGGTCTATGGCTACACCTTC; cdr3_aa: CAWSVAGVYGYTF
d_call: TRBD2; v_call: TRBV30; j_call: TRBJ2-2; clone_size: .; cdr3_nt: TGTGCCTGGAGCGGGACTAGCGCTTACACCGGGGAGCTGTTTTTT; cdr3_aa: CAWSGTSAYTGELFF
d_call: .; v_call: TRBV2; j_call: TRBJ1-1; clone_size: .; cdr3_nt: TGTGCCAGCAGTGATGGAGCACAAGGGAACACTGAAGCTTTCTTT; cdr3_aa: CASSDGAQGNTEAFF
d_call: .; v_call: TRBV19; j_call: TRBJ1-2; clone_size: .; cdr3_nt: TGTGCCAGTACCGGCGATAGACACCCTGGCTACACCTTC; cdr3_aa: CASTGDRHPGYTF
d_call: .; v_call: TRBV7-2; j_call: TRBJ1-1; clone_size: .; cdr3_nt: TGTGCCAGCAGCTTAGCAGCGAACACTGAAGCTTTCTTT; cdr3_aa: CASSLAANTEAFF
d_call: .; v_call: TRBV12-5; j_call: TRBJ2-1; clone_size: .; cdr3_nt: TGTGCTAGTGGTTTGGACGGGGATCGTGAGCAGTTCTTC; cdr3_aa: CASGLDGDREQFF
d_call: .; v_call: TRBV3-1/TRBV3-2; j_call: TRBJ2-1; clone_size: once; cdr3_nt: TGTGCCAGCAGCCTTCGGGGAGCAGAGCAGTTCTTC; cdr3_aa: CASSLRGAEQFF
d_call: .; v_call: TRBV19; j_call: TRBJ2-1; clone_size: .; cdr3_nt: TGTGCCAGTAGTATCGTGGGGGGAGACAATGAGCAGTTCTTC; cdr3_aa: CASSIVGGDNEQFF
d_call: TRBD1; v_call: TRBV5-4; j_call: TRBJ2-3; clone_size: .; cdr3_nt: TGTGCCAGCAGCATAGGGGGGACAGGGGTCGCAGATACGCAGTATTTT; cdr3_aa: CASSIGGTGVADTQYF
d_call: TRBD1; v_call: TRBV7-9; j_call: TRBJ2-7; clone_size: few; cdr3_nt: TGTGCCAGCAGCTTAGGAGGACAGGGGGCCTACGAGCAGTACTTC; cdr3_aa: CASSLGGQGAYEQYF
d_call: .; v_call: TRBV19; j_call: TRBJ2-2; clone_size: .; cdr3_nt: TGTGCCAGTAGAAGCCAAGGGACTTCCGGGGAGCTGTTTTTT; cdr3_aa: CASRSQGTSGELFF
d_call: TRBD1; v_call: TRBV5-5; j_call: TRBJ1-1; clone_size: .; cdr3_nt: TGTGCCAGCAGCTTGGCCCAGGGGGTCGCTTTCTTT; cdr3_aa: CASSLAQGVAFF
d_call: TRBD2; v_call: TRBV13; j_call: TRBJ2-1; clone_size: once; cdr3_nt: TGTGCCAGCAGTTACAAGGGACTAGCGGGAGGGAATGAGCAGTTCTTC; cdr3_aa: CASSYKGLAGGNEQFF
d_call: .; v_call: TRBV28; j_call: TRBJ1-3; clone_size: .; cdr3_nt: TGTGCCAGCAGTAGCGGGGAATACACCTCTGGAAACACCATATATTTT; cdr3_aa: CASSSGEYTSGNTIYF
d_call: TRBD2; v_call: TRBV24-1; j_call: TRBJ2-1; clone_size: .; cdr3_nt: TGCAAGGGGGCTCTAGCGGGAGGCGAGGCTTCCTACAATGAGCAGTTCTTC; cdr3_aa: CKGALAGGEASYNEQFF
d_call: TRBD1; v_call: TRBV5-6; j_call: TRBJ2-7; clone_size: .; cdr3_nt: TGTGCCAGCAGCAACCGGGACAGGGGGACCTACGAGCAGTACTTC; cdr3_aa: CASSNRDRGTYEQYF
d_call: TRBD1; v_call: TRBV5-1; j_call: TRBJ1-6; clone_size: .; cdr3_nt: TGCGCCAGCAGCTTGGTGACAGGGAGTTCACCCCTCCACTTT; cdr3_aa: CASSLVTGSSPLHF
d_call: TRBD2; v_call: TRBV4-1; j_call: TRBJ2-5; clone_size: .; cdr3_nt: TGCGCCAGCAGCCTCGCCGGGACTATCCAAGAGACCCAGTACTTC; cdr3_aa: CASSLAGTIQETQYF
d_call: TRBD1; v_call: TRBV5-6; j_call: TRBJ1-1; clone_size: few; cdr3_nt: TGTGCCAGCAGCTGGGGACAGTCGAACACTGAAGCTTTCTTT; cdr3_aa: CASSWGQSNTEAFF
d_call: .; v_call: TRBV18; j_call: TRBJ2-7; clone_size: .; cdr3_nt: TGTGCCAGCTCACCGTTGGACAGTTCCTACGAGCAGTACTTC; cdr3_aa: CASSPLDSSYEQYF